This T cell receptor (beta chain) came from a study of blood T cell repertoires in COVID-19. Overall study: PBMCs, B-cell-depleted T cells, or T cells were the source of the cDNA or gDNA that made up the material.

Authors' processing steps: Amplified reference gene primers provided the basis for estimating nucleated cell counts. Here immunoSEQ multiplex PCR was the method, and the copy in TCRdb shows in-frame clones only, minus some. V and J calls and clone size are given by that table; D and trimming were obtained from the DNA. This table has 90,000 or so clones, roughly nine tenths appearing once. Sequenced material: peripheral blood. This sequence was found in a human donor with active COVID-19. The donor label of this sample is uncertain.

CDR3 protein: CASSLGKGTSRVTYNEQFF. The CDR3 DNA is TGTGCCAGCAGCTTAGGCAAGGGGACTAGCAGGGTTACCTACAATGAGCAGTTCTTC. The rearrangement links TRBV7-9 to TRBJ2-1, with TRBD2 matching over 9 bases. The germline gives CDR1 SEHNR, CDR2 FQNEAQ (reference sequence). There are 19 residues in the CDR3. Trimming cost V 1 base and J 2 bases; bases outside gene matches: 12.